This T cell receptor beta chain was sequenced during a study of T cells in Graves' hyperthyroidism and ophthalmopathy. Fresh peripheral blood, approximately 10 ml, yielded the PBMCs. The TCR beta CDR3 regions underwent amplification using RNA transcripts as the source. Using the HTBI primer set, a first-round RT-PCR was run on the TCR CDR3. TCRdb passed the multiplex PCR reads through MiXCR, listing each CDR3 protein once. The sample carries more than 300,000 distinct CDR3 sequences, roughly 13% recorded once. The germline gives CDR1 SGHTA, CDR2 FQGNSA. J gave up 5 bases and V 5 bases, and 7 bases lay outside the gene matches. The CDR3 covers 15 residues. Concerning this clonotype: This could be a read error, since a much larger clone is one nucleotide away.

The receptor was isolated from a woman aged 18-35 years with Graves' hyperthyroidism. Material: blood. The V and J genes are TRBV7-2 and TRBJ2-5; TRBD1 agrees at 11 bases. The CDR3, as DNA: TGTGCCAGCAGCCTGGACAGGGGGCGTACGGAGACCCAGTACTTC. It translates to CASSLDRGRTETQYF.